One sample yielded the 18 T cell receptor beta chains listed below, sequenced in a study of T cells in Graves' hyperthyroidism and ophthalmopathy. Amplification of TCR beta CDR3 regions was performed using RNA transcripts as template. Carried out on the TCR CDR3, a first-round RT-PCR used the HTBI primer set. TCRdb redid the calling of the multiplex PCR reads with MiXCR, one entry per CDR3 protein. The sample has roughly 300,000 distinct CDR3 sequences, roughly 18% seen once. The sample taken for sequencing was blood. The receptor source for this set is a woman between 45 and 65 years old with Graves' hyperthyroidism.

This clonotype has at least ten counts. CDR3 amino acids: CSAKGTNSYEQYF. CDR3 coding DNA: TGCAGTGCTAAGGGGACTAACTCCTACGAGCAGTACTTC. This sequence joins TRBV20-1 and TRBJ2-7; 7 bases align to TRBD2. This CDR3 contains 13 residues. Per germline, CDR1 DFQATT and CDR2 SNEGSKA (reference sequence). Trimming removed 4 bases from V and 0 bases from J; junction bases left unmatched: 3.

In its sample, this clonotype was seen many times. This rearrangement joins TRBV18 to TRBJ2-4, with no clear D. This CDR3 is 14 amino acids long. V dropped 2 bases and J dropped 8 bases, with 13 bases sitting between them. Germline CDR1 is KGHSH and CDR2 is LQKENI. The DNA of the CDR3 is TGTGCCAGCTCACCAGATGTGGTTGCGGACATTCAGTACTTC. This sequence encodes CASSPDVVADIQYF. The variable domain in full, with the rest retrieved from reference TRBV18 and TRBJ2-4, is NAGVMQNPRHLVRRRGQEARLRCSPMKGHSHVYWYRQLPEEGLKFMVYLQKENIIDESGMPKERFSAEFPKEGPSILRIQQVVRGDSAAYFCASSPDVVADIQYFGAGTRLSVL.

CDR3 amino acids: CAEGTYNEQFF. As DNA, the CDR3 is TGCGCGGAGGGCACCTACAATGAGCAGTTCTTC. The chain carries TRBV29-1 and TRBJ2-1; maybe TRBD2 (6 bases). The CDR3 consists of 11 residues. The germline V gene has CDR1 SQVTM and CDR2 ANQGSEA.

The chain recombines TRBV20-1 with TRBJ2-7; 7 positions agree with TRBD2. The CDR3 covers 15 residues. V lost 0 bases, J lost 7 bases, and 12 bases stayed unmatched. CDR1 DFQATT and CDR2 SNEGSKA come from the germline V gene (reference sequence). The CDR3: CSARDGQAGTGEQYF. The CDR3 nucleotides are TGCAGTGCTAGAGATGGGCAAGCGGGAACTGGTGAGCAGTACTTC.

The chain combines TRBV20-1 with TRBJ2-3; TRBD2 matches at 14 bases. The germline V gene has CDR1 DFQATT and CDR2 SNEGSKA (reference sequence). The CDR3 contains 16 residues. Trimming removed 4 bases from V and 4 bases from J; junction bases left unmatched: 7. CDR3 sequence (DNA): TGCAGTGCTACGGGACTAGCGGGAGTATTGGCAGATACGCAGTATTTT. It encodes CSATGLAGVLADTQYF.

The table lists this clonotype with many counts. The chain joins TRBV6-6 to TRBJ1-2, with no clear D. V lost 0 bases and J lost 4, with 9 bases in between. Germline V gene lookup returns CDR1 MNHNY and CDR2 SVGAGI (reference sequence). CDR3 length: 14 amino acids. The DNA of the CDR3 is TGTGCCAGCAGTTACTCGGGCGGCTCCTATGGCTACACCTTC. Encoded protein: CASSYSGGSYGYTF.

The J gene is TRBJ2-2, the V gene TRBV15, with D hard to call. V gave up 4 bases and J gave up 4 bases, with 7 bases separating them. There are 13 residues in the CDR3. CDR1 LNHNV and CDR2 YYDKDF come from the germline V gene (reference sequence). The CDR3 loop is CATSTPCTGELFF. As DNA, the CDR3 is TGTGCCACCAGCACGCCGTGCACCGGGGAGCTGTTTTTT.

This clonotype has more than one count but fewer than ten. For the CDR3, the DNA is TGTGCCAGCAGCGCCCTCGGGGAGCGGGGCTACAATGAGCAGTTCTTC. This encodes CASSALGERGYNEQFF. The chain has TRBV7-9 and TRBJ2-1, with 7 bases identical to TRBD2. Looked up from germline, CDR1 is SEHNR and CDR2 is FQNEAQ (reference sequence). The CDR3 length is 16 residues. V was clipped by 5 bases and J by 3 bases; unmatched bases: 10.

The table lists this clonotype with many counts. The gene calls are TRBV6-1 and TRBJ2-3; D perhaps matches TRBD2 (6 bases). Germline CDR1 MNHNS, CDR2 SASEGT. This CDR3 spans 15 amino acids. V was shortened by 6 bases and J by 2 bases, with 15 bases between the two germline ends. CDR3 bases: TGTGCCAGCAGACTGGAGGGAGGAATCACAGATACGCAGTATTTT. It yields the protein CASRLEGGITDTQYF.

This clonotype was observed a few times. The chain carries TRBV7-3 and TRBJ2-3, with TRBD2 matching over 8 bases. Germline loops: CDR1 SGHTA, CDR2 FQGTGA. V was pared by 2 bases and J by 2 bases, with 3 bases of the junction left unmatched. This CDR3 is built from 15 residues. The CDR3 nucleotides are TGTGCCAGCAGCTTAGAGGGACTAGTCACAGATACGCAGTATTTT. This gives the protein CASSLEGLVTDTQYF. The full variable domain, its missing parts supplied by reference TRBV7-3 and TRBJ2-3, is GAGVSQTPSNKVTEKGKYVELRCDPISGHTALYWYRQSLGQGPEFLIYFQGTGAADDSGLPNDRFFAVRPEGSVSTLKIQRTERGDSAVYLCASSLEGLVTDTQYFGPGTRLTVL.

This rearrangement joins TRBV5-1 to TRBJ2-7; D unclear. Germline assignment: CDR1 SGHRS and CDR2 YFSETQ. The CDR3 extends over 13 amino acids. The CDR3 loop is CASSRLSSYEQYV. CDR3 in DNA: TGTGCCAGCAGCCGACTGAGCTCCTACGAGCAGTACGTC.

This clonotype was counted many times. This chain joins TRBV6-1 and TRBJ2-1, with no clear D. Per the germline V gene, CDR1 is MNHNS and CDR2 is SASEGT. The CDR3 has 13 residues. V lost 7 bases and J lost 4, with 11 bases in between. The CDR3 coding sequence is TGTGCCAGCACCACGGACCCTTACAATGAGCAGTTCTTC. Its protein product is CASTTDPYNEQFF.

The CDR3 DNA sequence: TGTGCCACCAGGGACCAAATAAACACCGGGGAGCTGTTTTTT. Translation gives CATRDQINTGELFF. The chain links TRBV6-1 to TRBJ2-2; D could derive from TRBD1 or TRBD2 (5 bases each). The V gene's germline CDR1 is MNHNS and CDR2 SASEGT. Trimming left V 10 bases short and J 2 bases short, with 14 bases between. There are 14 residues in the CDR3.

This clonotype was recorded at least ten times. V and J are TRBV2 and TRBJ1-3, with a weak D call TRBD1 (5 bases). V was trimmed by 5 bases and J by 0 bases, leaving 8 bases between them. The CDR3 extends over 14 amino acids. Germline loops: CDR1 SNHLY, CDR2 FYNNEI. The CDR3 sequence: CASSRTSSGNTIYF. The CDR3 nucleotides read TGTGCCAGCAGTCGGACATCCTCTGGAAACACCATATATTTT.

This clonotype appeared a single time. The CDR3 coding sequence is TGTGCCAGCGGTACGAACTCCGGGACTTCCCGTCCGGGGGAGCTGTTTTTT. Its translation: CASGTNSGTSRPGELFF. The chain uses TRBV6-2 or TRBV6-3 and TRBJ2-2, with D possibly TRBD2 on 6 matching bases. CDR1 is MNHEY and CDR2 is SVGEGT in the germline V gene. The CDR3 loop spans 17 amino acids. The V end lost 8 bases, the J end lost 8 bases, and 27 bases lay between the germline ends.

The CDR3 bases are TGTGCCAGCAGGCCCAGGGTGGGTCGGACTGAAGCTTTCTTT. Protein: CASRPRVGRTEAFF. V gene TRBV12-3 or TRBV12-4 combines with J gene TRBJ1-1, with a possible D match to TRBD1 (5 bases). This CDR3 has 14 amino acids. V lost 6 bases, J lost 5 bases, and 16 bases lay in between.

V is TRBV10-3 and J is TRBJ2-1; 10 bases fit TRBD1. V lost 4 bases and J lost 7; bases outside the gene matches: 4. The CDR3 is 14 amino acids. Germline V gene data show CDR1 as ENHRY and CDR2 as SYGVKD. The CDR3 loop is CAISGDRGLNEQFF. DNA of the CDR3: TGTGCCATCAGTGGGGACAGGGGATTGAATGAGCAGTTCTTC.

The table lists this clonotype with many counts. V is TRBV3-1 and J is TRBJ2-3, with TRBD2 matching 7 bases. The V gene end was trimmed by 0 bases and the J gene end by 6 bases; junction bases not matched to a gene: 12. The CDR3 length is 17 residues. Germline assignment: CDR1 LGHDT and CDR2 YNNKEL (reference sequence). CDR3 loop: CASSQDRSGDGADTQYF. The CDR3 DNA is TGTGCCAGCAGCCAAGATCGGAGCGGGGATGGGGCGGATACGCAGTATTTT.